This TCR beta chain was sequenced during a study of cytotoxic CD8 clonotypes in ibrutinib-treated CLL. Study findings and constraints: Clonality went up at ibrutinib response and then declined back toward baseline at progression.

This CDR3 is 17 amino acids long. The germline V gene has CDR1 WNHNN and CDR2 SYGVQD (reference sequence). V gave up 4 bases and J gave up 3 bases; unmatched junction bases: 11. The sample holds a few counts of this clone. What it binds is unknown. Profiled with immunoSEQ multiplex PCR; TCRdb holds only in-frame clones, not every one. The sample contains around 160,000 clones, over 65% of which appear only once. The TCR comes from a human donor with chronic lymphocytic leukemia. The sequenced sample was PBMCs, obtained after 12 months of ibrutinib treatment. This chain connects TRBV10-1 to TRBJ2-7, with 11 nucleotides matching TRBD2. CDR3 residues: CASSAKTSGSFNYEQYF. The CDR3 bases are TGCGCCAGCAGTGCGAAAACTAGCGGGAGTTTCAACTACGAGCAGTACTTC.